This entry lists 20 T cell receptor beta chains sequenced from one sample in a study of human thymus T cells. Produced via immunoSEQ multiplex PCR; TCRdb's table is partial and in-frame only. The table lists roughly 54,000 clones, approximately 95% of them singletons. Sequencing input: blood. The receptors derive from a boy younger than two with a congenital heart defect but otherwise immunologically healthy.

The gene calls are TRBV7-9 and TRBJ1-2; no clear D. V was pared by 4 bases and J by 3 bases, with 24 bases between. This CDR3 contains 18 residues. Germline CDR1 reads SEHNR; CDR2 reads FQNEAQ (reference sequence). This chain's CDR3 is CASSSIYPDARVDYGYTF. The CDR3 nucleotides read TGTGCCAGCAGCTCCATCTACCCAGACGCGAGGGTAGACTATGGCTACACCTTC.

V usage is TRBV30 and J usage is TRBJ2-6; D gene ambiguous. Germline V lookup: CDR1 GTSNPN, CDR2 SVGIG (reference sequence). Trimming shortened V by 5 bases and J by 1 base, and 3 bases separated the two germline ends. The CDR3 length is 12 residues. The chain's CDR3 is CAWGSGANVLTF. The CDR3 DNA reads as TGTGCCTGGGGGTCTGGGGCCAACGTCCTGACTTTC. Combining the CDR3 with reference TRBV30 and TRBJ2-6 gives the whole variable domain SQTIHQWPATLVQPVGSPLSLECTVEGTSNPNLYWYRQAAGRGLQLLFYSVGIGQISSEVPQNLSASRPQDRQFILSSKKLLLSDSGFYLCAWGSGANVLTFGAGSRLTVL.

The V call is TRBV19, the J call TRBJ2-5, with D possibly matching TRBD1 (6 bases). The V end was cut by 5 bases, the J end by 3 bases, with 16 bases between. CDR3 length: 15 amino acids. Germline CDR1 is LNHDA and CDR2 is SQIVND (reference sequence). The DNA of the CDR3 is TGTGCCAGTAGTTTCGAGACAGGTCCTGAAGAGACCCAGTACTTC. It is translated as CASSFETGPEETQYF.

The count of this clone is one. The chain combines TRBV29-1 with TRBJ2-3; 7 positions agree with TRBD1. The V gene end was trimmed by 4 bases and the J gene end by 0 bases; junction bases not matched to a gene: 4. The CDR3 contains 14 residues. Per the germline V gene, CDR1 is SQVTM and CDR2 is ANQGSEA. CDR3 in amino acids: CSVGRQGSTDTQYF. The DNA of the CDR3 is TGCAGCGTTGGGAGACAGGGAAGCACAGATACGCAGTATTTT.

The chain combines TRBV10-3 with TRBJ1-4; D uncertain. Germline lookup yields CDR1 ENHRY and CDR2 SYGVKD. V lost 3 bases and J 8 bases, leaving 10 bases between the germline ends. The CDR3 spans 13 residues. The CDR3 here is CAISDRTMEKLFF. CDR3 nucleotides: TGTGCCATCAGTGACAGGACTATGGAAAAACTGTTTTTT.

The CDR3 loop reads CATSREVLAHGNEQFF. The CDR3 DNA reads TGTGCCACCAGCAGAGAGGTACTAGCACACGGCAATGAGCAGTTCTTC. This chain links TRBV15 with TRBJ2-1, with D possibly matching TRBD2 (6 bases). V was pared by 0 bases and J by 6 bases, with 15 bases between. The CDR3 is made up of 16 amino acids. Germline V gene sequence: CDR1 LNHNV, CDR2 YYDKDF (reference sequence).

This clone was found a few times. This chain uses TRBV13 with TRBJ2-3; D not resolved. The germline V gene encodes CDR1 PRHDT and CDR2 FYEKMQ (reference sequence). This CDR3 has 12 amino acids. V lost 5 bases and J 2 bases, leaving 5 bases between the germline ends. CDR3 bases: TGTGCCAGCAGCCCCTACACAGATACGCAGTATTTT. Translated, it gives CASSPYTDTQYF.

The CDR3 here is CASSLLAGDTGELFF. For the CDR3, the DNA is TGCGCCAGCAGCCTACTAGCGGGAGACACCGGGGAGCTGTTTTTT. The V and J genes are TRBV5-1 and TRBJ2-2, with 11 bases matching TRBD2. Per the germline V gene, CDR1 is SGHRS and CDR2 is YFSETQ. The CDR3 length is 15 residues. Losses at the gene ends were 4 bases for V and 3 bases for J; bases not matched to a gene: 2.

In DNA form, the CDR3 reads TGTGCCAGCAGCCGGACAGGGGTATCCTACGAGCAGTACTTC. Encoded protein: CASSRTGVSYEQYF. J is TRBJ2-7 and V is TRBV28; 9 bases map to TRBD1. Germline assignment: CDR1 MDHEN and CDR2 SYDVKM. The CDR3 is 14 amino acids. V was pared by 6 bases and J by 1 base, with 4 bases of the junction left unmatched.

Points on this clone: A read error may produce the germline difference seen at one junction end. The chain uses TRBV4-3 and TRBJ1-1; D is ambiguous. The CDR3 loop spans 14 amino acids. Germline-derived CDR1 and CDR2 are LGHNA and YSLEER. The CDR3 protein is CASSEEGSVGKAFF. The CDR3 bases are TGCGCCAGCAGCGAAGAAGGGAGCGTCGGGAAAGCTTTCTTT.

J is TRBJ1-2 and V is TRBV7-3; 7 nucleotides align to TRBD1. Germline V lookup: CDR1 SGHTA, CDR2 FQGTGA. Trimming cost V 5 bases and J 6 bases; bases outside gene matches: 6. The CDR3 is made up of 13 amino acids. CDR3 sequence (DNA): TGTGCCAGCAGCCTAAGACAGGGTGATGGCTACACCTTC. Its translation is CASSLRQGDGYTF. Drawing the rest from reference TRBV7-3 and TRBJ1-2, the complete variable domain is GAGVSQTPSNKVTEKGKYVELRCDPISGHTALYWYRQSLGQGPEFLIYFQGTGAADDSGLPNDRFFAVRPEGSVSTLKIQRTERGDSAVYLCASSLRQGDGYTFGSGTRLTVV.

This chain links TRBV6-5 with TRBJ2-5; D is perhaps TRBD1 (6 bases). The CDR3 totals 15 residues. Between the trimmed V and J ends, which lost 0 bases and 2 bases, there was a span of 10 bases. CDR1 MNHEY and CDR2 SVGAGI come from the germline V gene. The CDR3 loop is CASSYSPTGQETQYF. CDR3 nucleotide sequence: TGTGCCAGCAGTTACTCTCCGACAGGACAAGAGACCCAGTACTTC.

V and J are TRBV6-5 and TRBJ1-2; possible D gene TRBD1, 5 bases. Trimming took off 0 bases at V and 0 bases at J, with 8 bases between the two ends. CDR3 length equals 15 residues. CDR1 and CDR2 (germline): MNHEY, SVGAGI. CDR3 loop: CASSYSGQANYGYTF. The CDR3 DNA is TGTGCCAGCAGTTACTCGGGGCAGGCTAACTATGGCTACACCTTC.

This chain joins TRBV28 and TRBJ2-7, with 8 nucleotides matching TRBD1. The V gene end was trimmed by 2 bases and the J gene end by 5 bases; junction bases not matched to a gene: 5. The CDR3 length is 14 residues. CDR1 and CDR2 (germline): MDHEN, SYDVKM. The CDR3 coding sequence is TGTGCCAGCAGTTTAAGCAGGGGGCGACACGAGCAGTACTTC. This codes for CASSLSRGRHEQYF.

The chain links TRBV5-1 to TRBJ2-2; D call uncertain. V was cut by 5 bases and J by 0 bases, with 8 bases left in between. Germline V gene lookup returns CDR1 SGHRS and CDR2 YFSETQ. This CDR3 is built from 14 residues. Written as DNA, the CDR3 is TGCGCCAGCAGGCCGGTTCCGAACACCGGGGAGCTGTTTTTT. Amino acid sequence: CASRPVPNTGELFF.

The chain joins TRBV4-1 to TRBJ2-7; D is uncertain. The CDR3 is 12 residues long. V was trimmed by 0 bases and J by 3 bases, leaving 3 bases between them. Germline-derived CDR1 and CDR2 are MGHRA and YSYEKL. The CDR3 region is CASSQDNYEQYF. CDR3 bases: TGCGCCAGCAGCCAAGACAACTACGAGCAGTACTTC.

This clone was recorded at least ten times. This chain joins TRBV7-2 and TRBJ1-5; possibly TRBD1 for D (6 bases). The CDR3 length is 14 residues. Trimming took 6 bases from V and 2 from J, leaving 11 bases between them. Germline V gene lookup returns CDR1 SGHTA and CDR2 FQGNSA. The CDR3 protein is CASSLQGGNQPQHF. CDR3 bases: TGTGCCAGCAGTCTACAGGGAGGCAATCAGCCCCAGCATTTT.

The chain couples TRBV28 to TRBJ2-7; the D call may be TRBD1 or TRBD2 (7 bases each). Trimming removed 8 bases from V and 2 bases from J, with 16 bases in between. The CDR3 is made up of 14 amino acids. Germline-derived CDR1 and CDR2 are MDHEN and SYDVKM. Here the CDR3 reads CASVPGGGTYEQYF. DNA for the CDR3: TGTGCCAGCGTGCCAGGGGGGGGTACCTACGAGCAGTACTTC.

The rearrangement links TRBV4-3 to TRBJ2-1, with TRBD2 matching 8 bases. The CDR3 runs to 17 residues. Unmatched junction bases numbered 10, after V lost 4 bases and J lost 2 bases. CDR1 LGHNA and CDR2 YSLEER come from the germline V gene. CDR3 in DNA: TGCGCCAGCAGCCCGACGATCGGGACTAGGGCCTACAATGAGCAGTTCTTC. This codes for CASSPTIGTRAYNEQFF.

The chain recombines TRBV7-2 with TRBJ1-1; D ambiguous. Germline V gene lookup returns CDR1 SGHTA and CDR2 FQGNSA. This CDR3 is 14 amino acids long. Trimming took 2 bases from V and 0 from J, leaving 7 bases between them. DNA of the CDR3: TGTGCCAGCAGCTTAAGCCAGATGAACACTGAAGCTTTCTTT. Its protein is CASSLSQMNTEAFF. Supplemented by reference TRBV7-2 and TRBJ1-1, the full variable domain reads GAGVSQSPSNKVTEKGKDVELRCDPISGHTALYWYRQSLGQGLEFLIYFQGNSAPDKSGLPSDRFSAERTGGSVSTLTIQRTQQEDSAVYLCASSLSQMNTEAFFGQGTRLTVV.